The present TCR beta chain was sequenced within a study of CD8+ T cells in alopecia areata. Isolated RNA was reverse transcribed into cDNA used as the sequencing template. Some clones are missing from TCRdb's copy, which holds only in-frame ones; the method was immunoSEQ multiplex PCR. The table has approximately 150,000 clones, 67% seen once. As concerns this clone: The antigen remains undetermined.

Individuals with alopecia areata gave both lesional scalp punch biopsies and peripheral blood for collection. Researchers picked out CD4+ and CD8+ T cells from PBMCs by sorting. Study results and caveats: Higher clonality and more expanded CD8+ clones appeared in lesional than normal scalp.

This CDR3 has 15 residues. Between the trimmed V and J ends, which lost 5 bases and 0 bases, there was a span of 11 bases. Germline lookup yields CDR1 SGHAT and CDR2 FQNNGV. The gene calls are TRBV11-2 and TRBJ2-4; D is perhaps TRBD1 (6 bases). The origin of this receptor is a human donor with alopecia areata. The sequenced sample was CD8+ T cells sorted from blood, obtained at week 0. The CDR3 loop is CASSNYRVAKNIQYF. The CDR3 nucleotides read TGTGCCAGCAGCAACTACAGGGTAGCCAAAAACATTCAGTACTTC.